One and the same sample provided the 21 T cell receptor beta chains below, sequenced in a study of cytomegalovirus exposure and HLA in healthy donors. PCR employed 60 Vbeta and 13 Jbeta primers. Profiled with immunoSEQ multiplex PCR; TCRdb holds only in-frame clones, not every one. The repertoire holds under 150,000 clones, around a tenth seen once, with approximately 2% in the top ten. The sequencing sample was made of PBMCs. Receptors originate from a male donor in good health and CMV-seronegative.

This clone has only a few counts. V is TRBV19 and J is TRBJ2-1; D gene unclear. Trimming pared 2 bases from V and 0 bases from J, leaving 8 bases between. CDR1 and CDR2 (germline): LNHDA, SQIVND (reference sequence). The CDR3 contains 15 residues. CDR3 region: CASSIHGSSYNEQFF. The DNA for the CDR3 is TGTGCCAGTAGTATACACGGTTCCTCCTACAATGAGCAGTTCTTC. Full variable domain (remainder filled in from reference TRBV19 and TRBJ2-1): DGGITQSPKYLFRKEGQNVTLSCEQNLNHDAMYWYRQDPGQGLRLIYYSQIVNDFQKGDIAEGYSVSREKKESFPLTVTSAQKNPTAFYLCASSIHGSSYNEQFFGPGTRLTVL.

The chain links TRBV27 to TRBJ1-1; D might be TRBD1 (6 bases). The germline V gene encodes CDR1 MNHEY and CDR2 SMNVEV (reference sequence). The CDR3 is 17 residues long. The V and J ends lost 7 bases and 5 bases respectively, with 26 bases between them. The CDR3 loop reads CASTARLGRGRRTEAFF. In DNA, the CDR3 is TGTGCCAGCACTGCTCGACTAGGGCGGGGGCGAAGGACTGAAGCTTTCTTT.

J is TRBJ1-1 and V is TRBV4-3; possible D gene TRBD1, 5 bases. Trimming removed 2 bases from V and 3 bases from J, with 10 bases in between. The CDR3 runs to 14 residues. Germline-derived CDR1 and CDR2 are LGHNA and YSLEER. This chain's CDR3 is CASSQIQGYTEAFF. In DNA form, the CDR3 reads TGCGCCAGCAGCCAAATTCAGGGCTACACTGAAGCTTTCTTT.

This clone was seen only a few times. The chain combines TRBV19 with TRBJ2-7; TRBD2 might be the D (6 bases). V gave up 7 bases and J gave up 4 bases, with 14 bases separating them. The CDR3 has 13 amino acids. From germline, CDR1 is LNHDA and CDR2 SQIVND (reference sequence). CDR3 in amino acids: CASKGSGSYEQYF. The CDR3 nucleotides read TGTGCCAGTAAGGGTAGCGGATCTTACGAGCAGTACTTC.

This clone came up a few times. The chain employs TRBV7-9 and TRBJ1-1, with D tentatively TRBD1 (6 bases). Germline CDR1 SEHNR, CDR2 FQNEAQ (reference sequence). The V gene lost 3 bases and the J gene lost 5 bases, with 22 bases spanning the gap. This CDR3 is 17 amino acids long. The CDR3 DNA is TGTGCCAGCAGCTTTTGGCGGGGGCGTTGGATTTCAACTGAAGCTTTCTTT. The encoded protein is CASSFWRGRWISTEAFF.

The V call is TRBV11-3, the J call TRBJ2-1, with 11 bases that match TRBD2. Germline-derived CDR1 and CDR2 are SGHNT and YENEEA. The junction had 13 bases not matched to a gene; V was cut back by 3 bases and J by 3 bases. The CDR3 covers 19 residues. Here the CDR3 DNA reads TGTGCCAGCAGCTTTACCGGGACTAGCGGTCACTCCCTCTACAATGAGCAGTTCTTC. Residues: CASSFTGTSGHSLYNEQFF.

The rearrangement joins TRBV11-2 to TRBJ1-6, with D uncertain. Trimming removed 5 bases at V and 3 bases at J, with 5 bases between. The CDR3 length is 13 residues. CDR1 is SGHAT and CDR2 is FQNNGV in the germline V gene. The DNA of the CDR3 is TGTGCCAGCAGCCGGGGCTATAATTCACCCCTCCACTTT. It specifies CASSRGYNSPLHF.

The chain is built from TRBV7-3 and TRBJ2-2; 11 bases are a match to TRBD2. Germline V CDR1 and CDR2: SGHTA, FQGTGA. The CDR3 loop spans 15 amino acids. The junction had 5 bases not matched to a gene; V was cut back by 5 bases and J by 6 bases. CDR3 sequence reads: CASSQLAGVAGELFF. For the CDR3, the DNA is TGTGCCAGCAGCCAACTAGCGGGAGTTGCCGGGGAGCTGTTTTTT.

The V call is TRBV7-8, the J call TRBJ1-6; TRBD1 agrees at 7 bases. Germline V gene data show CDR1 as SGHVS and CDR2 as FQNEAQ. Unmatched junction bases numbered 8, after V lost 5 bases and J lost 10 bases. The CDR3 spans 14 residues. The chain's CDR3 is CASSPRQGMSPLHF. The CDR3 DNA reads as TGTGCCAGCAGCCCGAGACAGGGTATGTCACCCCTCCACTTT.

This clone was seen a few times. The rearrangement links TRBV28 to TRBJ1-1; D not resolved. The germline gives CDR1 MDHEN, CDR2 SYDVKM. The CDR3 extends over 14 amino acids. V was pared by 8 bases and J by 0 bases, with 13 bases between. The CDR3 region is CASLEAGMNTEAFF. The CDR3 bases are TGTGCCAGCCTTGAGGCGGGGATGAACACTGAAGCTTTCTTT.

The chain is built from TRBV28 and TRBJ1-5; no clear D gene. The germline V and J ends were trimmed by 10 bases and 9 bases, with 13 bases remaining between them. This CDR3 has 11 residues. Per germline, CDR1 MDHEN and CDR2 SYDVKM. CDR3 loop: CATSGERPQHF. The DNA for the CDR3 is TGTGCCACCTCCGGGGAGCGGCCCCAGCATTTT.

CDR3 nucleotide sequence: TGTGCCAGCAGCCGTCCCGGGACAGGTTTAGCTGGAAACACCATATATTTT. Encoded protein: CASSRPGTGLAGNTIYF. The V call is TRBV7-9, the J call TRBJ1-3; TRBD1 matches at 8 bases. CDR1 and CDR2 (germline): SEHNR, FQNEAQ (reference sequence). The V and J ends lost 5 bases and 2 bases, in that order; junction bases with no gene match: 11. The CDR3 has 17 residues.

This clone has more than one count but fewer than ten. The rearrangement uses TRBV27 and TRBJ2-7; TRBD2 might be the D (5 bases). The CDR3 loop spans 13 amino acids. The germline gives CDR1 MNHEY, CDR2 SMNVEV (reference sequence). Trimming removed 3 bases from V and 3 bases from J, with 9 bases in between. In DNA form, the CDR3 reads TGTGCCAGCAGTTTGACCGGGATCTACGAGCAGTACTTC. It codes for CASSLTGIYEQYF.

In this sample, this clone turned up a few times. V and J are TRBV27 and TRBJ1-1; the D is unclear. The CDR3 spans 13 residues. V lost 2 bases, J lost 1 base, and 5 bases lay in between. Germline V gene lookup returns CDR1 MNHEY and CDR2 SMNVEV (reference sequence). The CDR3 DNA follows: TGTGCCAGCAGTTTACGGGGGAACACTGAAGCTTTCTTT. Translating it yields CASSLRGNTEAFF.

This clone was counted a few times. This sequence joins TRBV18 and TRBJ1-1; a possible D gene is TRBD1 (6 bases). Germline assignment: CDR1 KGHSH and CDR2 LQKENI. CDR3 size: 16 residues. The ends were cut back, 0 bases at V and 0 bases at J, with 11 bases in the middle. This chain's CDR3 is CASSPPQGQMNTEAFF. The CDR3 DNA is TGTGCCAGCTCACCACCACAGGGCCAAATGAACACTGAAGCTTTCTTT. The full variable domain, its missing parts supplied by reference TRBV18 and TRBJ1-1, is NAGVMQNPRHLVRRRGQEARLRCSPMKGHSHVYWYRQLPEEGLKFMVYLQKENIIDESGMPKERFSAEFPKEGPSILRIQQVVRGDSAAYFCASSPPQGQMNTEAFFGQGTRLTVV.

This chain links TRBV5-6 with TRBJ2-3; 13 bases are a match to TRBD2. V lost 0 bases, J lost 4 bases, and 2 bases stayed unmatched. The CDR3 has 16 residues. CDR1 SGHDT and CDR2 YYEEEE come from the germline V gene. This chain's CDR3 is CASSLALAGGADTQYF. CDR3 in DNA: TGTGCCAGCAGCTTGGCACTAGCGGGAGGGGCAGATACGCAGTATTTT.

Note on this clone: A junction end diverges from the germline sequence, so it may reflect a read error. The chain uses TRBV20-1 and TRBJ1-2; 7 positions match TRBD1. CDR1 and CDR2 from the germline V gene are DFQATT and SNEGSKA (reference sequence). The CDR3 is made up of 10 amino acids. The CDR3 region is CSARGGTDRF. CDR3 DNA sequence: TGCAGTGCTAGGGGCGGGACAGATAGGTTC.

This clone was seen a handful of times. The J gene is TRBJ2-2, the V gene TRBV5-4; the D gene is possibly TRBD2 (6 bases). Germline-derived CDR1 and CDR2 are SGHNT and YYREEE (reference sequence). The V end was cut by 4 bases, the J end by 1 base, with 11 bases between. This CDR3 spans 15 amino acids. The CDR3 loop reads CASSGGTENTGELFF. For the CDR3, the DNA is TGTGCCAGCAGCGGCGGGACGGAGAACACCGGGGAGCTGTTTTTT.

The table lists this clone with a few counts. CDR3 sequence reads: CASSRRTSGRETQYF. CDR3 coding DNA: TGTGCCAGCAGCCGTAGGACTAGCGGGAGGGAGACCCAGTACTTC. The J gene is TRBJ2-5, the V gene TRBV6-5, with TRBD2 matching over 14 bases. The length of the CDR3 is 15 residues. Per germline, CDR1 MNHEY and CDR2 SVGAGI. Trimming cost V 6 bases and J 5 bases; bases outside gene matches: 5.

V gene TRBV7-9 combines with J gene TRBJ2-7; D might be TRBD1 (6 bases). Germline V gene data show CDR1 as SEHNR and CDR2 as FQNEAQ (reference sequence). The CDR3 totals 18 residues. V was cut by 6 bases and J by 6 bases, with 30 bases left in between. CDR3 amino acids: CASSSFDTYGTPLGEQYF. The CDR3 DNA sequence: TGTGCCAGCAGTTCATTCGACACTTACGGGACACCTTTGGGCGAGCAGTACTTC.

The sample holds a few counts of this clone. This chain uses TRBV19 with TRBJ1-3, with no clear D. Trimming took off 4 bases at V and 9 bases at J, with 13 bases between the two ends. Germline V gene data show CDR1 as LNHDA and CDR2 as SQIVND (reference sequence). The CDR3 runs to 13 residues. CDR3 in amino acids: CASSTDSGGTIYF. The CDR3 DNA reads TGTGCCAGTAGTACAGACTCCGGCGGCACCATATATTTT.